The sequence of this T cell receptor beta chain was determined in a study of blood T cell repertoires in COVID-19. As for the study in general: Researchers got acute and convalescent COVID-19 samples from the United States, Italy and Spain.

Deletions cut 0 bases from V and 4 bases from J, with 12 bases between. CDR1 and CDR2 (germline): SGHTS, YDEGEE. The length of the CDR3 is 15 residues. Assignments of participants to cohorts depended upon their own reported clinical history. TCRdb's table, derived via immunoSEQ multiplex PCR, lists solely in-frame clones and lacks some. The table lists roughly 330,000 clones, about 89% of them singletons. The clonotype comes from a woman aged 30 to 39 who had recovered from COVID-19. Sequenced sample: PBMCs or T cells enriched from blood (not recorded which). The genes are TRBV5-8 and TRBJ2-3; the D gene is possibly TRBD2 (6 bases). The CDR3 loop reads CASSLAGGWADTQYF. Here the CDR3 DNA reads TGTGCCAGCAGCTTGGCCGGGGGTTGGGCAGATACGCAGTATTTT.